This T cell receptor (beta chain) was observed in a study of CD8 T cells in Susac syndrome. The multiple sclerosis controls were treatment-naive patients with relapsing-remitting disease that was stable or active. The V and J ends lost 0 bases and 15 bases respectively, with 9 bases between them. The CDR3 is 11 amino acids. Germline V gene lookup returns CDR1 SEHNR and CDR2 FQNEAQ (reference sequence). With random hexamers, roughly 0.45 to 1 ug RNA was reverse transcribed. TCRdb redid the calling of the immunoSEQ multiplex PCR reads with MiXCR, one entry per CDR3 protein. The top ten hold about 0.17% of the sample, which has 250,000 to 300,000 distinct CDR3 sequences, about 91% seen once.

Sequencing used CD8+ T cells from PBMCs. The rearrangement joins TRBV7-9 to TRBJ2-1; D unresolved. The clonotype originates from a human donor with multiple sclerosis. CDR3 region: CASSLAREGFF. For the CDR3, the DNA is TGTGCCAGCAGCTTAGCGCGCGAAGGGTTCTTC.